The clone carrying this T cell receptor (beta chain) was seen a handful of times. What it binds is not known. This sample is drawn from a study of beta chain features in type 1 diabetes. Study conclusions and caveats: When Type 1 diabetes patients were examined, their TCRB CDR3s proved moderately but significantly shorter in all four CD4+ subsets.

V gave up 4 bases and J gave up 0 bases; unmatched junction bases: 4. Germline V gene sequence: CDR1 SGDLS, CDR2 YYNGEE. The CDR3 is made up of 15 amino acids. Reverse transcribing all isolated RNA meant expressed TCRB transcripts were sequenced. The repertoire was sequenced with immunoSEQ multiplex PCR; TCRdb's copy has only in-frame clones and lacks some. The table includes about 360,000 clones, over 10% detected once. The specimen was naive CD4+ T cells from blood. The chain uses TRBV9 and TRBJ2-3; TRBD2 matches 8 bases. This TCR derives from a man between 18 and 29 years old in good health. CDR3 DNA sequence: TGTGCCAGCAGCATCAGCGGGGGCAGCACAGATACGCAGTATTTT. Amino acid sequence: CASSISGGSTDTQYF.